There are a few counts of the clone carrying this T cell receptor (beta chain). Its antigen is currently unknown. The data derive from a study of T cell repertoires in cytomegalovirus infection. Study overall: CMV epitopes used comprised recently identified HLA-C-restricted ones and well-studied HLA-B-restricted ones. Matching HLA type, along with CMV infection, was indicated by public TCR beta signatures. Overall study findings and caveats: Dominant in the ex vivo response were TCR beta clonotypes restricted by HLA-C and specific for CMV. The cumulative frequency of public TCR beta families distinguished individuals who carried CMV together with the relevant HLA.

MiXCR, run by TCRdb on the reads, gives a single entry per CDR3 protein. This sample has a few hundred thousand distinct CDR3 sequences, with about 44% found just once. Trimming shortened V by 4 bases and J by 5 bases, and 8 bases separated the two germline ends. In germline, CDR1 is SNHLY, CDR2 FYNNEI. This CDR3 comprises 12 residues. The sample was cultured PBMCs, taken from culture after CMV antigen stimulation. The TCR was taken from a human donor in good health (CMV status not recorded). Some clones in this sample may be carry-over from other donors' samples. The genes are TRBV2 and TRBJ2-5; D remains unclear. The CDR3 region is CASSAAGETQYF. The CDR3 DNA is TGTGCCAGCAGTGCGGCCGGGGAGACCCAGTACTTC. The variable domain in full, with the rest retrieved from reference TRBV2 and TRBJ2-5, is EPEVTQTPSHQVTQMGQEVILRCVPISNHLYFYWYRQILGQKVEFLVSFYNNEISEKSEIFDDQFSVERPDGSNFTLKIRSTKLEDSAMYFCASSAAGETQYFGPGTRLLVL.